This T cell receptor beta chain stems from a study of control samples from healthy donors and cancer patients (dated by TCRdb to between 2020 and 2021). As concerns this clone: Its antigen has not been determined. Base qualities are not recorded, but no much larger clone differs from it by a single base.

Library construction relied on the immunoSEQ multiplex PCR assay. Entries here come from immuneACCESS through TCRdb and include only in-frame sequences with V and J called. Some clones fail to appear in such tables; in the studies checked, an unresolved V gene covers under half of the shortfall, and the cause of the remainder is unknown. In all, the sample holds roughly 130,000 clones, and about 95% of those were seen once. The top ten hold 3.6% of the sample. Reading from cysteine to phenylalanine, the CDR3 counts 15 amino acids. Just CDR3 DNA is preserved here, 45 bases in frame from base 1. CDR1 and CDR2 were assigned from the germline V gene as SGDLS and YYNGEE. Germline trimming: 4 bases from V, 10 bases from J; junction bases outside gene matches: 8.

What was sequenced was blood. The chain employs TRBV9 and TRBJ2-2; TRBD2 aligns with 12 central bases. This receptor was obtained from a man aged 25 to 40 in good health. The CDR3 protein: CASSSGLAGGPELFF. The nucleotide sequence is TGTGCCAGCAGCTCGGGACTAGCGGGTGGGCCGGAGCTGTTTTTT.